This paragraph covers one T cell receptor beta chain sequence. The sample is drawn from a study of blood T cell repertoires in COVID-19. On the study more broadly: Material from acute and convalescent COVID-19 was sourced from the United States, Italy and Spain. From T cells, B-cell-depleted T cells, or PBMCs came the material, which was cDNA or gDNA.

Original handling: Amplifying reference gene primers gave estimates of nucleated cell counts. Some clones are missing from TCRdb's copy, which holds only in-frame ones; the method was immunoSEQ multiplex PCR. The D gene and trimming were derived from the DNA, and the V and J assignments and clone size from that table. This sample has some 190,000 clones; approximately 84% occur once, and the top ten carry around 5.5%. Sequencing used peripheral blood. This receptor was identified in a woman aged 70-85 years with active or convalescent COVID-19.

CDR3 amino acids: CASSAEFAYEQYF. The CDR3 bases are TGTGCCAGCAGTGCCGAGTTCGCCTACGAGCAGTACTTC. V usage is TRBV27 and J usage is TRBJ2-7; no clear D gene. From germline, CDR1 is MNHEY and CDR2 SMNVEV (reference sequence). The CDR3 spans 13 residues. V lost 5 bases to trimming and J lost 2 bases, with 10 bases between them.